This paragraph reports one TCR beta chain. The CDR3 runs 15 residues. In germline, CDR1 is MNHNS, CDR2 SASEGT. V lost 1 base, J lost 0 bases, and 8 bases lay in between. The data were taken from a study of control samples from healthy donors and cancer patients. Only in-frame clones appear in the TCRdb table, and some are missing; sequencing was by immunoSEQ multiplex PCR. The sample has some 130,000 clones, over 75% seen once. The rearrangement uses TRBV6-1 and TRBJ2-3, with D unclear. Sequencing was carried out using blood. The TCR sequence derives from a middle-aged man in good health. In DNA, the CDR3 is TGTGCCAGCAGTGAAGGCAGTCCCAGCACAGATACGCAGTATTTT. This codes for CASSEGSPSTDTQYF.